The 25 T cell receptor beta chains presented below share a single source sample, sequenced in a study of CXCR3-negative and CXCR3-positive naive CD8 T cells. Their antigens are not known. UMI labels and 5' RACE were used to prepare the TRB cDNA libraries. With the 5' RACE reads reprocessed, TCRdb shows one record per CDR3 protein and no DNA. The sample has over 150,000 distinct CDR3 sequences, and its top ten clones hold nearly 0.5%. Regarding the study as a whole: CXCR3-positive naive cells had TRB CDR3s that were more hydrophobic than CXCR3-negative naive cells had.

Sequenced input: naive CXCR3+ CD8+ T cells from blood. Subset reported: CD45RO-CCR7+CD27+CD95- naive CD8+ T cells expressing CXCR3 (TNR3+). The receptors originated from a human donor in good health. Some clones in this sample may be carry-over from other donors' samples.

This rearrangement joins TRBV16 to TRBJ2-1. Germline V gene sequence: CDR1 KGHSY, CDR2 FQNENV. The CDR3 covers 12 residues. The CDR3 sequence is CASSQSGWNWFF.

The chain carries TRBV9 and TRBJ1-1; there is no DNA to check the TCRdb D call of TRBD1. CDR1 SGDLS and CDR2 YYNGEE come from the germline V gene. The length of the CDR3 is 14 residues. The CDR3 protein is CASSVGTGVTEAFF.

The J gene is TRBJ2-7, the V gene TRBV4-3; TCRdb outputs TRBD2, but without DNA this stays unchecked. CDR3 length: 15 residues. Germline lookup yields CDR1 LGHNA and CDR2 YSLEER. CDR3 in amino acids: CASSIGLATLYEQYF.

The gene calls are TRBV11-1 and TRBJ2-7; with no DNA, the TCRdb D assignment of TRBD2 cannot be verified. There are 16 residues in the CDR3. CDR1 and CDR2 (germline): SGHAT, FQDESV (reference sequence). CDR3 loop: CASSLPPASGSDEQYF.

The chain recombines TRBV6-1 with TRBJ2-7. CDR1 MNHNS and CDR2 SASEGT come from the germline V gene. The length of the CDR3 is 13 residues. CDR3 amino acids: CASSEVALYEQYF.

The chain combines TRBV12-3 or TRBV12-4 with TRBJ2-3. The CDR3 is 16 amino acids. CDR3 protein: CASSLFQVGKADTQYF.

CDR3: CASSPPSQDPPSTDTQYF. The chain carries TRBV7-9 and TRBJ2-3; TCRdb gives TRBD1 as the D gene, but with no DNA this cannot be confirmed. CDR1 and CDR2 from the germline V gene are SEHNR and FQNEAQ (reference sequence). CDR3 length equals 18 residues.

The CDR3: CATSRVGPSISKLFF. The genes are TRBV15 and TRBJ1-4. Germline-derived CDR1 and CDR2 are LNHNV and YYDKDF (reference sequence). CDR3 length: 15 amino acids.

The V and J genes are TRBV10-2 and TRBJ1-2; TCRdb proposes TRBD1, but this gene call is untestable without DNA. Germline-derived CDR1 and CDR2 are WSHSY and SAAADI. CDR3 size: 15 residues. This CDR3 is CASSELWDRGLGYTF.

V usage is TRBV27 and J usage is TRBJ2-7; absent DNA, TCRdb's TRBD1 call cannot be checked. Germline V CDR1 and CDR2: MNHEY, SMNVEV (reference sequence). The CDR3 loop spans 14 amino acids. The CDR3 loop is CASSSAGGTYEQYF.

The CDR3 region is CSAKKEGDTEAFF. The chain carries TRBV20-1 and TRBJ1-1; the TRBD1 assignment by TCRdb is unverifiable without DNA. CDR1 is DFQATT and CDR2 is SNEGSKA in the germline V gene (reference sequence). There are 13 residues in the CDR3.

The chain couples TRBV11-3 to TRBJ1-1. Germline lookup yields CDR1 SGHNT and CDR2 YENEEA. The CDR3 has 13 residues. The CDR3 sequence: CASSLGRDTEAFF.

This sequence joins TRBV7-7 and TRBJ2-2. CDR1 is SSHAT, CDR2 FNYEAQ, per germline (reference sequence). The CDR3 loop spans 13 amino acids. CDR3 sequence: CASSLEPDGELFF.

The genes are TRBV20-1 and TRBJ2-1; TCRdb proposes TRBD2, but this gene call is untestable without DNA. The CDR3 totals 17 residues. Germline lookup yields CDR1 DFQATT and CDR2 SNEGSKA (reference sequence). CDR3: CSASLSQPGLAINEQFF.

The chain is built from TRBV4-1 and TRBJ2-2; the D gene TCRdb calls, TRBD1, cannot be checked with no DNA. The CDR3 runs to 13 residues. Germline CDR1 is MGHRA and CDR2 is YSYEKL. Here the CDR3 reads CASSARDTGELFF.

The rearrangement uses TRBV9 and TRBJ2-7. Germline loops: CDR1 SGDLS, CDR2 YYNGEE. This CDR3 contains 12 residues. The CDR3 is CASSVEGGEQYF.

The V call is TRBV19, the J call TRBJ2-1; without DNA, the TCRdb call of TRBD1 cannot be checked. The V gene's germline CDR1 is LNHDA and CDR2 SQIVND (reference sequence). This CDR3 region has 14 residues. CDR3: CASSNPGQNNEQFF.

The chain joins TRBV29-1 to TRBJ2-1; the D call from TCRdb, TRBD2, cannot be confirmed without DNA. CDR1 is SQVTM and CDR2 is ANQGSEA in the germline V gene. The CDR3 sequence is 16 residues long. This CDR3 reads CSVERLAGPSYNEQFF.

The rearrangement joins TRBV7-9 to TRBJ2-2; the TCRdb call, TRBD1, lacks DNA for checking. The CDR3 length is 15 residues. Looked up from germline, CDR1 is SEHNR and CDR2 is FQNEAQ (reference sequence). The CDR3 region is CASSPQGKDTGELFF.

The J gene is TRBJ2-7, the V gene TRBV12-3 or TRBV12-4; TCRdb outputs TRBD1, but without DNA this stays unchecked. CDR3 length: 15 amino acids. CDR3 in amino acids: CASSERDRGAYEQYF.

The rearrangement joins TRBV7-2 to TRBJ2-7; TCRdb designates TRBD2, a call that cannot be tested without DNA. The CDR3 loop spans 15 amino acids. Germline V gives CDR1 SGHTA, CDR2 FQGNSA. The CDR3 region is CASSSSTWGGYEQYF. The variable domain in full, with the rest retrieved from reference TRBV7-2 and TRBJ2-7, is GAGVSQSPSNKVTEKGKDVELRCDPISGHTALYWYRQSLGQGLEFLIYFQGNSAPDKSGLPSDRFSAERTGGSVSTLTIQRTQQEDSAVYLCASSSSTWGGYEQYFGPGTRLTVT.

This chain joins TRBV9 and TRBJ1-2; the TRBD1 assignment by TCRdb is unverifiable without DNA. Germline V lookup: CDR1 SGDLS, CDR2 YYNGEE. The CDR3 covers 15 residues. The CDR3 is CASSDADSLSYGYTF. The whole variable domain, remainder taken from reference TRBV9 and TRBJ1-2, is DSGVTQTPKHLITATGQRVTLRCSPRSGDLSVYWYQQSLDQGLQFLIQYYNGEERAKGNILERFSAQQFPDLHSELNLSSLELGDSALYFCASSDADSLSYGYTFGSGTRLTVV.

The chain is built from TRBV12-3 or TRBV12-4 and TRBJ2-5; no DNA is available, so the TRBD1 call from TCRdb remains unchecked. The CDR3 is 18 residues long. CDR3 amino acids: CASSFSGYGGEGRETQYF.

The CDR3 loop is CASSFFFGGNTGELFF. The chain has TRBV28 and TRBJ2-2; the D gene TCRdb calls, TRBD1, cannot be checked with no DNA. The CDR3 is 16 amino acids. The germline V gene has CDR1 MDHEN and CDR2 SYDVKM.

The chain employs TRBV4-2 and TRBJ1-1. This CDR3 is 14 amino acids long. Germline V gene sequence: CDR1 LGHNA, CDR2 YNFKEQ. The CDR3 reads CASSLGTRVTEAFF.